This section outlines one T cell receptor beta chain sequence together with its context. The CDR3 consists of 12 residues. Germline CDR1 MNHEY, CDR2 SVGAGI. The ends were cut back, 8 bases at V and 7 bases at J, with 12 bases in the middle. The data stem from a study of blood T cell repertoires in COVID-19. Study at large: Samples taken during acute and convalescent COVID-19 were collected in the United States, Italy and Spain. PBMCs, B-cell-depleted T cells, or T cells were the source of the cDNA or gDNA that made up the material.

In the authors' methods: Reference gene primer amplification yielded estimated nucleated cell counts. Assay used: immunoSEQ multiplex PCR; TCRdb lists only in-frame clones, some missing. V and J calls and clone size are copied from that table; D and trimming were computed from the DNA. This sample has 240,000 or so clones; around 90% occur once, and the top ten carry more than 0.95%. This receptor was taken from a woman between 35 and 50 years old who had recovered from COVID-19. The chain recombines TRBV6-5 with TRBJ2-1; TRBD1 might be the D (5 bases). Material for sequencing was peripheral blood. The CDR3: CASSQGWNEQFF. As DNA, the CDR3 is TGTGCCAGCTCGCAGGGTTGGAATGAGCAGTTCTTC.